Listed below are T cell receptor beta chains from one sample, sequenced in a study of shared clonotypes between healthy human individuals. Clones were sequenced by immunoSEQ multiplex PCR, and TCRdb holds only the in-frame ones, with some missing. The data contain 2 million to 2.5 million clones, under 95% of them seen just once; the ten biggest clones take up more than 1.5%. The material sequenced was naive CD8+ T cells from PBMCs. These receptors all come from a man in his late teens or twenties in good health. Some clones in this sample may be carry-over from other donors' samples. Both conserved end residues are part of each CDR3. Each record gives: J gene, V gene, clone size, D gene, CDR3 DNA, CDR3 protein. A D gene is named only where the DNA matches it firmly. The size field is filled for only some rows; it gives once, few, many or a size class.

>TRBJ2-7|TRBV6-5|NA|NA
TGTGCCAGCAGCCAAGAGGGGCCTCCAATCTACGAGCAGTACTTC
CASSQEGPPIYEQYF
>TRBJ2-2|TRBV4-1|NA|NA
TGCGCCAGCAGCCAAGTAGCGGTCAACACCGGGGAGCTGTTTTTT
CASSQVAVNTGELFF
>TRBJ1-2|TRBV27|NA|NA
TGTGCCAGCAGTCCCTTCGGGGCGACGGGTGGCTACACCTTC
CASSPFGATGGYTF
>TRBJ1-1|TRBV28|NA|NA
TGTGCCAGCAGTTTTCTAGGCACCGAAGGGAACACTGAAGCTTTCTTT
CASSFLGTEGNTEAFF
>TRBJ2-5|TRBV4-3|few|NA
TGCGCCAGCAGCCAAGTTGGGGCATACGAGACCCAGTACTTC
CASSQVGAYETQYF
>TRBJ2-3|TRBV13|NA|TRBD2
TGTGCCAGCAGCTCACCTACTAGCGGGGGATACACAGATACGCAGTATTTT
CASSSPTSGGYTDTQYF
>TRBJ2-7|TRBV5-1|NA|NA
TGCGCCAGCAGCTTGGCGGCAGGTACCTACGAGCAGTACTTC
CASSLAAGTYEQYF
>TRBJ2-2|TRBV6-1|NA|NA
TGTGCCAGCACGTTTGACAGGCCGAACACCGGGGAGCTGTTTTTT
CASTFDRPNTGELFF
>TRBJ2-3|TRBV7-2|NA|TRBD1
TGTGCCAGCAGCTTAAGAGGGACAGGGAACACAGATACGCAGTATTTT
CASSLRGTGNTDTQYF
>TRBJ1-3|TRBV30|NA|NA
TGTGCCTGGAGTGTACAGACTGCCTCTGGAAACACCATATATTTT
CAWSVQTASGNTIYF
>TRBJ2-1|TRBV7-6|NA|NA
TGTGCCAGCAGCCAGTTGACAGGACCGTACAATGAGCAGTTCTTC
CASSQLTGPYNEQFF
>TRBJ2-5|TRBV7-2|NA|NA
TGTGCCAGCAGCTTACACCTAGCCGCGGGGTCGGAGACCCAGTACTTC
CASSLHLAAGSETQYF
>TRBJ1-5|TRBV19|NA|NA
TGTGCCAGTAGTAGTTGGGAGGGGCCTAATCAGCCCCAGCATTTT
CASSSWEGPNQPQHF
>TRBJ2-2|TRBV6-5|NA|NA
TGTGCCAGCAGTTACTCGAGGTCGAACACCGGGGAGCTGTTTTTT
CASSYSRSNTGELFF
>TRBJ1-2|TRBV5-5|NA|TRBD1
TGTGCCAGCAGCCTCGGACAGGGAAGTAGGTATGGCTACACCTTC
CASSLGQGSRYGYTF
>TRBJ2-6|TRBV9|NA|TRBD1
TGTGCCAGCAGCCCGACAGGGGCCCCCTCTGGGGCCAACGTCCTGACTTTC
CASSPTGAPSGANVLTF
>TRBJ2-7|TRBV6-1|NA|TRBD2
TGTGCCAGCAGGACAAGCGGGAGTTACGAGCAGTACTTC
CASRTSGSYEQYF
>TRBJ2-7|TRBV7-2|NA|NA
TGTGCCAGCAGCTTAGTGACGGGGGCCGAGCAGTACTTC
CASSLVTGAEQYF
>TRBJ2-5|TRBV2|NA|NA
TGTGCCAGCAATCGGGGGCCGAGGGAAGAGACCCAGTACTTC
CASNRGPREETQYF
>TRBJ2-3|TRBV6-1|NA|TRBD2
TGTGCCAGCAGTGATTTGAGCCATCTAGCGGGCACAGATACGCAGTATTTT
CASSDLSHLAGTDTQYF
>TRBJ2-1|TRBV27|NA|NA
TGTGCCAGCAGTTTGACCCTGTACAATGAGCAGTTCTTC
CASSLTLYNEQFF
>TRBJ2-7|TRBV27|NA|NA
TGTGCCAGCAGTTTACGGGTTGGGGGTGTCTACGAGCAGTACTTC
CASSLRVGGVYEQYF
>TRBJ2-3|TRBV28|NA|TRBD2
TGTGCCAGCAGTTTATGGGGGGGGTTGGTCACAGATACGCAGTATTTT
CASSLWGGLVTDTQYF
>TRBJ2-1|TRBV6-5|NA|TRBD2
TGTGCCAGTTCAACCAGCGGGAGCTCCTACAATGAGCAGTTCTTC
CASSTSGSSYNEQFF
>TRBJ2-3|TRBV28|NA|NA
TGTGCCAGCAACCCGGACAGATCCATCACAGATACGCAGTATTTT
CASNPDRSITDTQYF
>TRBJ2-3|TRBV10-3|NA|NA
TGTGCCATCAGTGAGTATGGGATAGGTACAGATACGCAGTATTTT
CAISEYGIGTDTQYF
>TRBJ2-7|TRBV4-3|NA|NA
TGCGCCAGCAGCCAAGGAGAGGAAGTTGACGAGCAGTACTTC
CASSQGEEVDEQYF
>TRBJ2-7|TRBV4-1|NA|NA
TGCGCCAGCAGCCAAGAAATTCTAGGATCGTTCCACGAGCAGTACTTC
CASSQEILGSFHEQYF
>TRBJ2-1|TRBV7-2|NA|TRBD2
TGTGCCAGCAGCTTACTTACTAGCGGGAGGGGCAATGAGCAGTTCTTC
CASSLLTSGRGNEQFF
>TRBJ1-5|TRBV19|NA|TRBD1
TGTGCCAGTAGTATAGGACAGGGGTATATTCAGCCCCAGCATTTT
CASSIGQGYIQPQHF
>TRBJ1-1|TRBV7-9|NA|TRBD1
TGTGCCAGCAGCTTTCCGGGGGACAGAACATCGAACACTGAAGCTTTCTTT
CASSFPGDRTSNTEAFF
>TRBJ2-1|TRBV28|NA|TRBD2
TGTGCCAGCAGTTTATTTTCAAATGTTGCGGGAGTAGCCTACAATGAGCAGTTCTTC
CASSLFSNVAGVAYNEQFF
>TRBJ2-7|TRBV25-1|NA|NA
TGTGCCAGCAGTGATCGAGAGGACGGGCGATCCTACGAGCAGTACTTC
CASSDREDGRSYEQYF
>TRBJ2-1|TRBV6-1|NA|TRBD1
TGTGCCAGCAGTGACCCCGGGACAGGGTCGGATGAGCAGTTCTTC
CASSDPGTGSDEQFF
>TRBJ1-5|TRBV28|NA|NA
TGTGCCAGCAGTTTAATCGGGGGTAGTAGCAATCAGCCCCAGCATTTT
CASSLIGGSSNQPQHF
>TRBJ1-5|TRBV27|NA|NA
TGTGCCAGCAGTGAAAGGGACGCTAGCAATCAGCCCCAGCATTTT
CASSERDASNQPQHF
>TRBJ1-1|TRBV27|NA|NA
TGTGCCAGCAAGAAGGCCTGGGGGATTGACACTGAAGCTTTCTTT
CASKKAWGIDTEAFF
>TRBJ2-1|TRBV9|NA|TRBD2
TGTGCCAGCAGCCCCCGGGCTAGCGGGAGGACCACCTACAATGAGCAGTTCTTC
CASSPRASGRTTYNEQFF
>TRBJ2-3|TRBV28|NA|NA
TGTGCCAGCCACAGGACAATCACCGGCGATACGCAGTATTTT
CASHRTITGDTQYF
>TRBJ2-3|TRBV5-6|NA|NA
TGTGCCAGCAGCTTGGGCACAGGGGGGGTCTATCATACGCAGTATTTT
CASSLGTGGVYHTQYF